This T cell receptor (beta chain) emerged from a study of blood T cell repertoires in COVID-19. The wider study: Researchers got acute and convalescent COVID-19 samples from the United States, Italy and Spain. From T cells, B-cell-depleted T cells, or PBMCs came the material, which was cDNA or gDNA.

This table comes from immunoSEQ multiplex PCR, and its TCRdb copy is limited to in-frame clones, with some not included. The data contain tens of thousands of clones, about 90% of them singletons. V trimming: 7 bases; J trimming: 4 bases; junction bases outside the gene matches: 4. There are 13 residues in the CDR3. The clonotype originates from a human donor in a cohort sampled during active COVID-19. The sequencing input was peripheral blood. This chain connects TRBV12-3 or TRBV12-4 to TRBJ1-5; 7 bases line up with TRBD1. The CDR3 DNA follows: TGTGCCAGCACCTACAGGGGAAATCAGCCCCAGCATTTT. Protein sequence: CASTYRGNQPQHF.